This paragraph covers one TCR beta chain sequence. The entry originates in a study of TIL therapy for anti-PD-1-resistant metastatic lung cancer. Study in general: Patients had a median age of approximately 56 years (range 38-75).

Sequencing used immunoSEQ v3. Here immunoSEQ multiplex PCR was the method, and the copy in TCRdb shows in-frame clones only, minus some. Of over 10,000 clones in the sample, about three fifths were seen once. Germline V lookup: CDR1 LNHDA, CDR2 SQIVND (reference sequence). There are 16 residues in the CDR3. With V trimmed by 5 bases and J by 8 bases, 14 bases remained unmatched. Stated time point: pre-treatment sample, taken before nivolumab and TIL therapy. Most excised metastases sampled were pleural nodules or supraclavicular lymph nodes. The specimen comprised tumor tissue, sampled at baseline. The J gene is TRBJ1-2, the V gene TRBV19, with 10 bases fitting TRBD1. This sequence originates from a woman aged 30 to 85 with non-small cell lung cancer. The CDR3 DNA is TGTGCCAGTAGTCCCCGGCGGGACAGGGGTCCGAAGGGCTACACCTTC. Translation gives CASSPRRDRGPKGYTF.